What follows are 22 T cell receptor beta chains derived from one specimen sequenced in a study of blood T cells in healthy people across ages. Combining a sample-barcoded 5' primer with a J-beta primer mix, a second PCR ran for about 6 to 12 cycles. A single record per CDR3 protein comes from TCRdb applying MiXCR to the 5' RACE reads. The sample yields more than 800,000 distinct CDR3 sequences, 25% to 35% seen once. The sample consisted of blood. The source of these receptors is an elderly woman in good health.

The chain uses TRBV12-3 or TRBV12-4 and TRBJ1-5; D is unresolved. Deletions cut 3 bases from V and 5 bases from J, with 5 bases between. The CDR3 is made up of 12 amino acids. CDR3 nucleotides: TGTGCCAGCAGTTTCGAGGATCAGCCCCAGCATTTT. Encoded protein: CASSFEDQPQHF.

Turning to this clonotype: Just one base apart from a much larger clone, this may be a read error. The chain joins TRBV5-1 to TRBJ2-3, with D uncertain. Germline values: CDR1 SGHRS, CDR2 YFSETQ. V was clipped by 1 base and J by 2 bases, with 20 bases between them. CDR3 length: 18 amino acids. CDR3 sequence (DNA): TGCGCCAGCAGCTTGTCTACGGCAGCGAAGAAACACACAGATACGCAGTATTTT. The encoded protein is CASSLSTAAKKHTDTQYF.

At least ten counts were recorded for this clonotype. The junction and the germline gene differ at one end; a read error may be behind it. CDR3 region: CASSRGRETQYF. The CDR3 bases are TGTGCCAGCAGCCGGGGGCGGGAGACCCAGTACTTC. The rearrangement links TRBV5-1 to TRBJ2-5; D may match TRBD1 or TRBD2 (6 bases each). In germline, CDR1 is SGHRS, CDR2 YFSETQ. This CDR3 spans 12 amino acids. The full variable domain, completed using reference TRBV5-1 and TRBJ2-5, is KAGVTQTPRYLIKTRGQQVTLSCSPISGHRSVSWYQQTPGQGLQFLFEYFSETQRNKGNFPGRFSGRQFSNSRSEMNVSTLELGDSALYLCASSRGRETQYFGPGTRLLVL.

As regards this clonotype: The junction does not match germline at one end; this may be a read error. DNA for the CDR3: TGCGCCAGCTGCCAAGGAGGCAGGGGGTATACCGGGGAGCTGTTTTTT. As protein: CASCQGGRGYTGELFF. The chain combines TRBV4-3 with TRBJ2-2; 7 bases are a match to TRBD1. The CDR3 consists of 16 residues. The germline CDR1 and CDR2 sequences are LGHNA and YSLEER.

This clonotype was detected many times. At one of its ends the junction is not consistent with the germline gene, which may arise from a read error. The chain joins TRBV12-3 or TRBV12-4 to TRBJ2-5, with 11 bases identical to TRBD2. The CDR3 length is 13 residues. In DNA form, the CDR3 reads TGTGCCAGCAGTGTAGCGGGGGGGGAGACCCAGTACTTC. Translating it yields CASSVAGGETQYF.

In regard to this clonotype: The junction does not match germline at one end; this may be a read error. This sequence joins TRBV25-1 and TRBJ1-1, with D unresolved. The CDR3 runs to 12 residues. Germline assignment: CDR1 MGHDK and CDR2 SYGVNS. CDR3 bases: TGCGCCGGCAGTGATTTTCAGCTTGAAACTTTCTTT. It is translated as CAGSDFQLETFF. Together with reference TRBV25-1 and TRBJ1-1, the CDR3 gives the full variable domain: EADIYQTPRYLVIGTGKKITLECSQTMGHDKMYWYQQDPGMELHLIHYSYGVNSTEKGDLSSESTVSRIRTEHFPLTLESARPSHTSQYLCAGSDFQLETFFGQGTRLTVV.

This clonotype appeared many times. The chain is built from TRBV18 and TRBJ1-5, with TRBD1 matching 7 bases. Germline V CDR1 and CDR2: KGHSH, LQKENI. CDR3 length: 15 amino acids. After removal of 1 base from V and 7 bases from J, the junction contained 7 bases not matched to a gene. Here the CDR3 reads CASSPQEGGDQPQHF. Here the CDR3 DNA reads TGTGCCAGCTCACCACAGGAAGGGGGCGACCAGCCCCAGCATTTT. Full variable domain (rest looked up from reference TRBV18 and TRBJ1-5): NAGVMQNPRHLVRRRGQEARLRCSPMKGHSHVYWYRQLPEEGLKFMVYLQKENIIDESGMPKERFSAEFPKEGPSILRIQQVVRGDSAAYFCASSPQEGGDQPQHFGDGTRLSIL.

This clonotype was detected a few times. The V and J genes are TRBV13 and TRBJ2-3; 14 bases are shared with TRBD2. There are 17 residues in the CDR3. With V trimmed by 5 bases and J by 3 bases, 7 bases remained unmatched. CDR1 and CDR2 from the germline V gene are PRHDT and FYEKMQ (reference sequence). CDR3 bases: TGTGCCAGCAGCCAAAGACTAGCGGGGGGGTTGACAGATACGCAGTATTTT. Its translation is CASSQRLAGGLTDTQYF.

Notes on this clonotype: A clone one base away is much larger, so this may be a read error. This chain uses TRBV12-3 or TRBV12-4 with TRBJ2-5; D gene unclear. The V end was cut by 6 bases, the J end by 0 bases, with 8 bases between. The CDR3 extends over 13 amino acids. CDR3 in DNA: TGTGCCAGCAGCCCGGCAAACCAAGAGACCCAGTACTTC. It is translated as CASSPANQETQYF.

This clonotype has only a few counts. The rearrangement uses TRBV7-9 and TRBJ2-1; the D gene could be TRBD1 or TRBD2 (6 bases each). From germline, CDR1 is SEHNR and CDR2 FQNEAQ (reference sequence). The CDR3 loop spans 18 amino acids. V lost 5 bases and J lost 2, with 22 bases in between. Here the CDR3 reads CASSPPGGGRGAYNEQFF. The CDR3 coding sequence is TGTGCCAGCAGCCCCCCAGGAGGGGGAAGGGGGGCCTACAATGAGCAGTTCTTC.

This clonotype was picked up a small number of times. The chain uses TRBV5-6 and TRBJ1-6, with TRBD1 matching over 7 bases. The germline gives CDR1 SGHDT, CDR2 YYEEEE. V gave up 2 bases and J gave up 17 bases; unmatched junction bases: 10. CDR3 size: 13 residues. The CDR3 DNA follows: TGTGCCAGCAGCTTCCGGGACAGACGCTCTGTCCACTTT. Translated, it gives CASSFRDRRSVHF.

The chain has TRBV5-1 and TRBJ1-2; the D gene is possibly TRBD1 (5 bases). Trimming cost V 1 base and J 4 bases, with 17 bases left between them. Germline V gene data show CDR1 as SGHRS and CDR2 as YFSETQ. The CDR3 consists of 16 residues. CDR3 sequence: CASSLSGPPGSYGYTF. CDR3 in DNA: TGCGCCAGCAGCTTGTCGGGGCCCCCAGGCTCCTATGGCTACACCTTC.

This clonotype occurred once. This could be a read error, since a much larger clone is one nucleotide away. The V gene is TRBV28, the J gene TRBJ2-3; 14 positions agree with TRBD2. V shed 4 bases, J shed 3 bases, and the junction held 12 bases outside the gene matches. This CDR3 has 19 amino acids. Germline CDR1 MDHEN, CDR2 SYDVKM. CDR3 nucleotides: TGTGCCAGCAGTTCTCACCGACTAGCGGGGGGGCTGAAGACAGATACGCAGTATTTT. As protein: CASSSHRLAGGLKTDTQYF. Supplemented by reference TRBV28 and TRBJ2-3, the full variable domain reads DVKVTQSSRYLVKRTGEKVFLECVQDMDHENMFWYRQDPGLGLRLIYFSYDVKMKEKGDIPEGYSVSREKKERFSLILESASTNQTSMYLCASSSHRLAGGLKTDTQYFGPGTRLTVL.

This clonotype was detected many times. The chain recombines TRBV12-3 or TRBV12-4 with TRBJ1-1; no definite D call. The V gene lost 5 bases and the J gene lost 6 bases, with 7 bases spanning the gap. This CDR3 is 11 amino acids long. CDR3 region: CASSGSAEAFF. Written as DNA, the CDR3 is TGTGCCAGCAGTGGCTCCGCTGAAGCTTTCTTT.

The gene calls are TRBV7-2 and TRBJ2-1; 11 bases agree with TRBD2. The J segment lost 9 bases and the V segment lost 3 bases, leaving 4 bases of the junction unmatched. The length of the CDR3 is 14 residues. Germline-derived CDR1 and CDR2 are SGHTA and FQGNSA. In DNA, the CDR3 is TGTGCCAGCAGCTTGCTAGCGGGGGGTGGTGAGCAGTTCTTC. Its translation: CASSLLAGGGEQFF.

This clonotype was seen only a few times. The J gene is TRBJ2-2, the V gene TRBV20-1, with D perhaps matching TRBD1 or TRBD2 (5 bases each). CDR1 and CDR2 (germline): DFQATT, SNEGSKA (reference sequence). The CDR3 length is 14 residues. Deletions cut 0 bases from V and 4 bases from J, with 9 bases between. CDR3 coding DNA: TGCAGTGCTAGAGATGGGGGATCCACCGGGGAGCTGTTTTTT. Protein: CSARDGGSTGELFF.

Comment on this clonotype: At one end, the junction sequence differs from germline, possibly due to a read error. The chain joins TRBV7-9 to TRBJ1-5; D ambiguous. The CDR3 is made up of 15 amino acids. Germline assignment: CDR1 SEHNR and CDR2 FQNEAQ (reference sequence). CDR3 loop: CARLDGDVYNHPQHF. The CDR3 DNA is TGTGCCAGGTTGGACGGGGATGTTTACAATCACCCCCAGCATTTT. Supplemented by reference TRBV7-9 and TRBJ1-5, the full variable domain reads DTGVSQNPRHKITKRGQNVTFRCDPISEHNRLYWYRQTLGQGPEFLTYFQNEAQLEKSRLLSDRFSAERPKGSFSTLEIQRTEQGDSAMYLCARLDGDVYNHPQHFGDGTRLSIL.

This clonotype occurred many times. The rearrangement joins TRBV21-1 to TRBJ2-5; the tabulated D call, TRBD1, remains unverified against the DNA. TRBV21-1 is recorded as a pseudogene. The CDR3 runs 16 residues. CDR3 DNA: TGTGCCAGCAGCTCTCAGGGGCTCTGGAGGGAAGAGACCCAGTACTTC. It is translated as CASSSQGLWREETQYF.

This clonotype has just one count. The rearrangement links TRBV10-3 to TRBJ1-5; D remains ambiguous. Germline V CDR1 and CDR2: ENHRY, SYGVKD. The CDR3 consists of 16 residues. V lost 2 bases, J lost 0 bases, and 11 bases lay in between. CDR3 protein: CAISERGEISNQPQHF. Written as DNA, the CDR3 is TGTGCCATCAGTGAGCGGGGAGAGATTAGCAATCAGCCCCAGCATTTT.

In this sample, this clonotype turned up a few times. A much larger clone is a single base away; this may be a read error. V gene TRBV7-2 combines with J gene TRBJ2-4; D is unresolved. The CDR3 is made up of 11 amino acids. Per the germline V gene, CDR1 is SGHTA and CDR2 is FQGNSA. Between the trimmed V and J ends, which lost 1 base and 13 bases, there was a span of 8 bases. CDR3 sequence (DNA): TGTGCCAGCAGCTTAGATTTGGCGCAGTACTTC. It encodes CASSLDLAQYF.

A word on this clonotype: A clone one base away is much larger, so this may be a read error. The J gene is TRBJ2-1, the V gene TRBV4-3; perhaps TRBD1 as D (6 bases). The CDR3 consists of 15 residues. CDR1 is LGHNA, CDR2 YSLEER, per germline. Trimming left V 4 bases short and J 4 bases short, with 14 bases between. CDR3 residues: CASSREGQAYNEQFF. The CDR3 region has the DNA TGCGCCAGCAGCCGAGAGGGACAAGCATACAATGAGCAGTTCTTC.

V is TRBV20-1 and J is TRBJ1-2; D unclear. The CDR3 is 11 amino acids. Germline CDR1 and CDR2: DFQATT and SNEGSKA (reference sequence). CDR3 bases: TGCAGGGCTTCATTGGTACATGGCTACACCTTC. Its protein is CRASLVHGYTF.